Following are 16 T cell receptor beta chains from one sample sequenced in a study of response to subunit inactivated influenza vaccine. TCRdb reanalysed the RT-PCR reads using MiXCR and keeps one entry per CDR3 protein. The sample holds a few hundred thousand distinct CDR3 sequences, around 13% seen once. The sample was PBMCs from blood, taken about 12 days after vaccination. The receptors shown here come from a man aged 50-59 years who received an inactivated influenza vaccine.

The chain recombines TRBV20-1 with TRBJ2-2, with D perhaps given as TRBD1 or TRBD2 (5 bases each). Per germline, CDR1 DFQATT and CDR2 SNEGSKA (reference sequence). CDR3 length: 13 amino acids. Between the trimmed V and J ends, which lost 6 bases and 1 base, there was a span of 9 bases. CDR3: CSAGTGNTGELFF. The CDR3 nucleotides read TGCAGTGCGGGGACGGGGAACACCGGGGAGCTGTTTTTT.

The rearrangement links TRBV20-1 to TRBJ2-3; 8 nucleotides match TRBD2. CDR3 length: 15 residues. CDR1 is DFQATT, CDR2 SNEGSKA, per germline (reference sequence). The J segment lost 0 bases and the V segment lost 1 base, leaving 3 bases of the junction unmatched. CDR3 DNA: TGCAGTGCTAGAGGCGCTAGCGGGAGCACAGATACGCAGTATTTT. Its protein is CSARGASGSTDTQYF.

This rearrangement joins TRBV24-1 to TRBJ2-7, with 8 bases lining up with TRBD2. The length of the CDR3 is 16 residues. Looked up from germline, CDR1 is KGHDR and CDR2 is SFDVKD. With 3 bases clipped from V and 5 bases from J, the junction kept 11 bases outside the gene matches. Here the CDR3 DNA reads TGTGCCACCAGTGATCCTAGGAGGACTAGCAACGACGAGCAGTACTTC. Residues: CATSDPRRTSNDEQYF.

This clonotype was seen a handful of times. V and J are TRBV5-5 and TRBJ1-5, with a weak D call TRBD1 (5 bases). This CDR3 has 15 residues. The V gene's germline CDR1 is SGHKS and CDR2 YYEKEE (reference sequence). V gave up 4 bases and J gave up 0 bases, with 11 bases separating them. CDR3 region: CASSPDMASNQPQHF. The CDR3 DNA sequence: TGTGCCAGCAGCCCGGACATGGCTAGCAATCAGCCCCAGCATTTT.

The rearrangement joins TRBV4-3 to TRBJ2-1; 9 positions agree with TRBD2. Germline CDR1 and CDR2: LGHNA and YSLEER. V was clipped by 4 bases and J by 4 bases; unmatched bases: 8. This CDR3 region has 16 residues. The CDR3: CASSRDLAGWYNEQFF. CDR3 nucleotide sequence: TGCGCCAGCAGCCGAGATCTAGCGGGGTGGTACAATGAGCAGTTCTTC.

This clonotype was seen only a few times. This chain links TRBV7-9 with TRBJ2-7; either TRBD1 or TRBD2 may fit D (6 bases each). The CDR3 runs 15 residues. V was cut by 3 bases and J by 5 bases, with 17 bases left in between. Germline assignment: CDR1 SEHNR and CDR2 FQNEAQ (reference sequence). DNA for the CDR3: TGTGCCAGCAGCTTTGACCCAAGGGGGGCGGACGAGCAGTACTTC. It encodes CASSFDPRGADEQYF.

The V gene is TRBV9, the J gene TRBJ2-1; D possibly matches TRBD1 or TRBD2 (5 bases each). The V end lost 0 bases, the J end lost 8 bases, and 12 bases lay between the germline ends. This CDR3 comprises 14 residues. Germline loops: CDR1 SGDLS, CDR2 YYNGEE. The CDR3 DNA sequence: TGTGCCAGCAGCGTAGGAGGGCCCAGGGATGAGCAGTTCTTC. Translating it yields CASSVGGPRDEQFF.

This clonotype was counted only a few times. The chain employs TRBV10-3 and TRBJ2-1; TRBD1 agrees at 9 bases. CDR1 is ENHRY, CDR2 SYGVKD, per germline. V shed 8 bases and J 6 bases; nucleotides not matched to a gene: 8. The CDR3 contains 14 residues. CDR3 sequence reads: CAICLQGACNEQFF. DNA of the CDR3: TGTGCCATCTGTTTACAGGGGGCTTGCAATGAGCAGTTCTTC.

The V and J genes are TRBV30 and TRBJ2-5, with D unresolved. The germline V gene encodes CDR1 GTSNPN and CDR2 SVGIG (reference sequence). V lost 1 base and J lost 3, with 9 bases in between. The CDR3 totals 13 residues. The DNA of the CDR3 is TGTGCCTGGAGTGACCCCAAGAAAGAGACCCAGTACTTC. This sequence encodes CAWSDPKKETQYF.

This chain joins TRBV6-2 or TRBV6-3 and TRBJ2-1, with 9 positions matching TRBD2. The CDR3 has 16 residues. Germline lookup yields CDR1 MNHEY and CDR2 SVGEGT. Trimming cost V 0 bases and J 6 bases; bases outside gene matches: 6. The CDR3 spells CASSYSMLAGFNEQFF. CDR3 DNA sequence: TGTGCCAGCAGTTACTCGATGCTAGCGGGATTCAATGAGCAGTTCTTC.

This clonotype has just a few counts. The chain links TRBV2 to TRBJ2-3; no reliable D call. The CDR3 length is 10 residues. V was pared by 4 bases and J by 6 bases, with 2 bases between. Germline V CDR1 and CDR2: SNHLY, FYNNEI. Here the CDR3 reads CASSVDTQYF. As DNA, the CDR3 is TGTGCCAGCAGTGTCGATACGCAGTATTTT.

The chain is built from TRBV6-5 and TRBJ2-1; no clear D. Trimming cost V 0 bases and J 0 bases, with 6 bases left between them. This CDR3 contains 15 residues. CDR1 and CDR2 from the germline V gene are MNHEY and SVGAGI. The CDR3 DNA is TGTGCCAGCAGTTACTCCCAAGACTCCTACAATGAGCAGTTCTTC. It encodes CASSYSQDSYNEQFF.

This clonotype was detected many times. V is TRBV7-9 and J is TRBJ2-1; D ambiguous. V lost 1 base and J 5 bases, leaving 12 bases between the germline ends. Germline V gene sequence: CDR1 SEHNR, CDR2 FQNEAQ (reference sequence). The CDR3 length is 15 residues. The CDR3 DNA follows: TGTGCCAGCAGCTTAGTATTGGGTCCCCACAATGAGCAGTTCTTC. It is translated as CASSLVLGPHNEQFF.

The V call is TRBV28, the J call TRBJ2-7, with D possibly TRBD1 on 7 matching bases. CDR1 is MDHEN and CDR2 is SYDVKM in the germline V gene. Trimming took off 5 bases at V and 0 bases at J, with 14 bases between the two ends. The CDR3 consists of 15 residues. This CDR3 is CASSTPRGVSYEQYF. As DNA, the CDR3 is TGTGCCAGCAGTACCCCCAGGGGGGTCTCCTACGAGCAGTACTTC.

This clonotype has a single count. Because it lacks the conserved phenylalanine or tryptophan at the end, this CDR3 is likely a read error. The CDR3 loop reads CASSLLTSGSGSGGDIQYY. The DNA of the CDR3 is TGCGCCAGCAGCTTATTGACTAGCGGGAGCGGCTCTGGGGGTGACATTCAGTACTAC. The V call is TRBV5-1, the J call TRBJ2-4; the match to TRBD2 covers 12 bases. J was trimmed by 8 bases and V by 2 bases; bases with no gene match: 17. From germline, CDR1 is SGHRS and CDR2 YFSETQ. The CDR3 is made up of 19 amino acids.

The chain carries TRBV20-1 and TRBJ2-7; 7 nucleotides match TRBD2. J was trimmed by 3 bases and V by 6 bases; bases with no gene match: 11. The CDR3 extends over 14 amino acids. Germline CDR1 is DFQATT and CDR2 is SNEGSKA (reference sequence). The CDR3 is CSAETGGLNYEQYF. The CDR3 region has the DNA TGCAGTGCCGAGACCGGGGGACTAAACTACGAGCAGTACTTC.